The clone carrying this T cell receptor (beta chain) has at least ten counts. Its specificity is unknown. The sample originates from a study of T cells in Graves' hyperthyroidism and ophthalmopathy. Whole-study context: Before treatment of any kind, peripheral blood was taken at initial diagnosis. Study-level results: A median roughly 6.6 months before onset, the model predicted ophthalmopathy. Separation of ophthalmopathy from stable hyperthyroidism was achieved by a 13 V-J model.

TCR beta CDR3 regions were amplified from RNA. Primed by the HTBI set, a first-round RT-PCR was run on the TCR CDR3. TCRdb processed the multiplex PCR reads anew with MiXCR; each CDR3 protein has one entry. In the table there are approximately 400,000 distinct CDR3 sequences, approximately 15% of which are singletons. The germline V gene has CDR1 MNHNS and CDR2 SASEGT. V lost 6 bases and J lost 1; bases outside the gene matches: 8. CDR3 length: 16 residues. Orbital computed tomography, thyroid ultrasound, serum thyroxine and TRAb, and clinical symptoms together informed the diagnoses. Sequenced: blood. This chain connects TRBV6-1 to TRBJ1-3; 8 bases are shared with TRBD1. This sequence was found in a woman aged 55-69 years with Graves' hyperthyroidism. Here the CDR3 reads CASRTLRTGSGNTIYF. The CDR3 nucleotides read TGTGCCAGCAGAACCCTCAGGACAGGGTCTGGAAACACCATATATTTT.